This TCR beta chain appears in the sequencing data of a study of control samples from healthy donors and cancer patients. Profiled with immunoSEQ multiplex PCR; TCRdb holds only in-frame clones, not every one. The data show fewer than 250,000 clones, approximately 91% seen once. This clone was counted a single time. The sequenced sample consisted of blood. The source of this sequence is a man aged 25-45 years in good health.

The CDR3 DNA sequence: TGTGCCAGCAGTCCGGCAGGGAGCCAGCCCCAGCATTTT. This encodes CASSPAGSQPQHF. V gene TRBV6-5 combines with J gene TRBJ1-5; D perhaps matches TRBD1 (5 bases). The CDR3 is made up of 13 amino acids. V shed 5 bases and J shed 7 bases, with 12 bases lying between them. CDR1 MNHEY and CDR2 SVGAGI come from the germline V gene.